The rows below give T cell receptor beta chains drawn from one sample of a study of beta chain features in type 1 diabetes. Produced via immunoSEQ multiplex PCR; TCRdb's table is partial and in-frame only. The sample shows hundreds of thousands of clones, about 10% of them seen only once. The sample was naive CD4+ T cells from blood. These receptors came from a woman younger than 30 in good health. The CDR3 runs from the conserved cysteine through the conserved F or W. The D gene is left open where the match is weak. A clone size is listed for some rows: how often the clone was seen (once, few, many), or a class if it is expanded.

V	J	size	D	DNA	CDR3
TRBV4-1	TRBJ2-1	few	TRBD1	TGCGCCAGCAGCCGGGACAGGGAAGGGGTTGAGCAGTTCTTC	CASSRDREGVEQFF
TRBV7-3	TRBJ2-1	few	TRBD2	TGTGCCAGCAGCCCCCCGGGGCTAGCGGGAGCCAATGAGCAGTTCTTC	CASSPPGLAGANEQFF
TRBV5-1	TRBJ2-3	NA	NA	TGCGCCAGCAGCTTGTCAGATACGCAGTATTTT	CASSLSDTQYF
TRBV5-4	TRBJ1-1	few	TRBD1	TGTGCCAGCAGCTTGGGATCCCGACAGGGGGGCACTGAAGCTTTCTTT	CASSLGSRQGGTEAFF
TRBV19	TRBJ2-5	few	NA	TGTGCCAGTAGTATTGGGCCTGCGTACCAAGAGACCCAGTACTTC	CASSIGPAYQETQYF
TRBV7-3	TRBJ2-2	NA	NA	TGTGCCAGCAGCTTAGGGCCTGGCACCGGGGAGCTGTTTTTT	CASSLGPGTGELFF
TRBV9	TRBJ2-2	NA	NA	TGTGCCAGCAGTCGCGTTGGGACGGAGAACACCGGGGAGCTGTTTTTT	CASSRVGTENTGELFF
TRBV18	TRBJ1-2	few	TRBD1	TGTGCCAGCTCACCAACGACAGGGACGAATGGCTACACCTTC	CASSPTTGTNGYTF
TRBV30	TRBJ1-2	many	NA	TGTGCCTGGGCCCCGGGAGGCACCACCTATGGCTACACCTTC	CAWAPGGTTYGYTF
TRBV5-4	TRBJ1-4	NA	TRBD1	TGTGCCAGCAGCTTCCGGACAGGGGGAGGTGAAAAACTGTTTTTT	CASSFRTGGGEKLFF
TRBV18	TRBJ2-4	NA	NA	TGTGCCAGCTCACCACCGGTGAACATTCAGTACTTC	CASSPPVNIQYF
TRBV29-1	TRBJ1-1	few	NA	TGCAGCGTTCTTCCGGGACGCCGGGTGGCTGAAGCTTTCTTT	CSVLPGRRVAEAFF
TRBV29-1	TRBJ1-2	few	NA	TGCAGCGCCCGACAGGATTCTAGGGGCTACACCTTC	CSARQDSRGYTF
TRBV9	TRBJ2-7	NA	NA	TGTGCCAGCAGCGTAGCCACCGGGTACGAGCAGTACTTC	CASSVATGYEQYF
TRBV7-6	TRBJ2-1	NA	TRBD2	TGTGCCAGCAGCACCATTTTGGGTAGCGGGGATCGGGACAATGAGCAGTTCTTC	CASSTILGSGDRDNEQFF
TRBV14	TRBJ1-3	few	NA	TGTGCCAGCAGGGAACTCTCTGGAAACACCATATATTTT	CASRELSGNTIYF
TRBV5-1	TRBJ1-1	NA	NA	TGCGCCAGCAGCCTAGGGACTGAGATGAACACTGAAGCTTTCTTT	CASSLGTEMNTEAFF
TRBV7-2	TRBJ2-5	few	TRBD2	TGTGCCAGCAGCTTTACCGGACTAGCGGGAGGAGAGACCCAGTACTTC	CASSFTGLAGGETQYF
TRBV27	TRBJ2-6	NA	TRBD1	TGTGCCAGCAGCCCTGGGACAGCTGGGGCCAACGTCCTGACTTTC	CASSPGTAGANVLTF
TRBV14	TRBJ1-2	NA	TRBD1	TGTGCCAGCAGACCTGAATCCGGGACAGGGGGCTCTGGCTACACCTTC	CASRPESGTGGSGYTF
TRBV29-1	TRBJ2-1	NA	TRBD1	TGCAGCGTTGACAGGGGGAAGAGGTCCAATGAGCAGTTCTTC	CSVDRGKRSNEQFF
TRBV7-2	TRBJ2-1	NA	TRBD2	TGTGCCAGCAGCCGACTAGCGGTTATGTACAATGAGCAGTTCTTC	CASSRLAVMYNEQFF
TRBV6-5	TRBJ1-1	NA	TRBD1	TGTGCCAGCAGCTCTATTGGGACAGGCAACACTGAAGCTTTCTTT	CASSSIGTGNTEAFF
TRBV28	TRBJ2-1	many	NA	TGTGCCAGCGGCGTCGAGTACCAGTTCTTC	CASGVEYQFF
TRBV10-3	TRBJ2-1	many	NA	TGTGCCATTGGCAATGAGCAGTTCTTC	CAIGNEQFF
TRBV7-9	TRBJ2-2	few	NA	TGTGCCAGCAGTAGTGGGGCTGACACCGGGGAGCTGTTTTTT	CASSSGADTGELFF
TRBV14	TRBJ1-1	NA	NA	TGTGCCAGCAGCCGTCAGACAGTTTCCTGGACTGAAGCTTTCTTT	CASSRQTVSWTEAFF
TRBV4-3	TRBJ1-2	few	NA	TGCGCCAGCAGCGTCCGCCGGGCGACGGGTGGCTACACCTTC	CASSVRRATGGYTF
TRBV29-1	TRBJ2-5	few	NA	TGCAGCGTTGATGTCCGGGGTGCCCGAGAGACCCAGTACTTC	CSVDVRGARETQYF
TRBV7-6	TRBJ2-1	NA	TRBD1	TGTGCCAGCAGCCACGGGACAGGGGCTTACAATGAGCAGTTCTTC	CASSHGTGAYNEQFF
TRBV2	TRBJ1-6	NA	NA	TGTGCCAGCAGTGGTGGTTCACCCCTCCACTTT	CASSGGSPLHF
TRBV7-9	TRBJ2-1	NA	TRBD1	TGTGCCAGCATCGAGGCTCGGGGACAGGGAACGTATGAGCAGTTCTTC	CASIEARGQGTYEQFF
TRBV9	TRBJ2-2	few	NA	TGTGCCAGCAGCGTAAATGCAGCGAACACCGGGGAGCTGTTTTTT	CASSVNAANTGELFF
TRBV9	TRBJ2-1	few	NA	TGTGCCAGCAGCGAGGGCCTCACGGACAATGAGCAGTTCTTC	CASSEGLTDNEQFF
TRBV9	TRBJ2-3	few	NA	TGTGCCAGCAGCGTCACAGGCGCTTCGGATACGCAGTATTTT	CASSVTGASDTQYF
TRBV7-2	TRBJ2-1	NA	TRBD2	TGTGCCAGCAGCTCCCACCTGATAGCGGGAGGGTATGAGCAGTTCTTC	CASSSHLIAGGYEQFF
TRBV2	TRBJ2-1	NA	NA	TGTGCCAGCGCCGAGGTCGCAAGCTCCTACAATGAGCAGTTCTTC	CASAEVASSYNEQFF
TRBV7-2	TRBJ2-5	NA	NA	TGTGCCAGCAGCTCGCCCGGGGAGACCCAGTACTTC	CASSSPGETQYF
TRBV29-1	TRBJ1-2	few	NA	TGCAGCGCTGGGGAAACAGGGTATGGCTACACCTTC	CSAGETGYGYTF
TRBV7-9	TRBJ2-3	few	NA	TGTGCCAGCAGCTTAGCTACCACAGATACGCAGTATTTT	CASSLATTDTQYF
TRBV7-6	TRBJ2-1	few	NA	TGTGCCAGCAGCTTAGTGGGGGGGCCCTACAATGAGCAGTTCTTC	CASSLVGGPYNEQFF
TRBV28	TRBJ2-3	NA	NA	TGTGCCAGCAGTCCCCGGGAGCCGGACACGCAGTATTTT	CASSPREPDTQYF
TRBV21-1	TRBJ2-2	NA	NA	TGTGCCAGCAGCAAAGTCGACTCGGAAACCGGGGAGCTGTTTTTT	CASSKVDSETGELFF
TRBV5-4	TRBJ2-3	NA	TRBD1	TGTGCCAGCAGACCAAACAGGGGGCGCGGCACAGATACGCAGTATTTT	CASRPNRGRGTDTQYF
TRBV7-2	TRBJ2-1	few	NA	TGTGCCAGCAGCGGACCACTGGGTTATGAGCAGTTCTTC	CASSGPLGYEQFF